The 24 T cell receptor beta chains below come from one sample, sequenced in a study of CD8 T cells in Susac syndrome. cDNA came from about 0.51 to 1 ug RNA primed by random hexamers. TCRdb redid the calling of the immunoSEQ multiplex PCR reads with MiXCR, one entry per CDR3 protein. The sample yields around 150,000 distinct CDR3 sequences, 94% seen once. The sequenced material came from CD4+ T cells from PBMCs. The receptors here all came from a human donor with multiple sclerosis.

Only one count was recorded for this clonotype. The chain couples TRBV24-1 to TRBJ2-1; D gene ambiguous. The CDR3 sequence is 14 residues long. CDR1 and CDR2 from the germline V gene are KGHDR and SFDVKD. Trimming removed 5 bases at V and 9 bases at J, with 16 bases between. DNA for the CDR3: TGTGCCACCAGTGTCGGTCCAGGTTGGGGTGAGCAGTTCTTC. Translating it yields CATSVGPGWGEQFF.

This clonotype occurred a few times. CDR3 sequence reads: CASRRWGPGEQYF. As DNA, the CDR3 is TGTGCCAGCAGACGGTGGGGACCGGGGGAGCAGTACTTC. The V call is TRBV2, the J call TRBJ2-7; D is possibly TRBD1 or TRBD2 (5 bases each). The CDR3 consists of 13 residues. CDR1 and CDR2 (germline): SNHLY, FYNNEI. Trimming removed 6 bases from V and 7 bases from J, with 16 bases in between.

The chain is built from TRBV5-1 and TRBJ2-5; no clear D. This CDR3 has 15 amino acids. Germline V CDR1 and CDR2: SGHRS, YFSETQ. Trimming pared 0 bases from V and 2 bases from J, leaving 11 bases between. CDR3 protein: CASSLERQVQETQYF. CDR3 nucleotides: TGCGCCAGCAGCTTGGAAAGGCAGGTACAAGAGACCCAGTACTTC.

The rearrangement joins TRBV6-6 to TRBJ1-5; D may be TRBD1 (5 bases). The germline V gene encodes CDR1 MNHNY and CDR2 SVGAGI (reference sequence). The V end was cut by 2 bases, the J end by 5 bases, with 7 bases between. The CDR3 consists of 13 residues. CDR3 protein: CASSYQGDQPQHF. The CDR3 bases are TGTGCCAGCAGTTACCAAGGGGATCAGCCCCAGCATTTT.

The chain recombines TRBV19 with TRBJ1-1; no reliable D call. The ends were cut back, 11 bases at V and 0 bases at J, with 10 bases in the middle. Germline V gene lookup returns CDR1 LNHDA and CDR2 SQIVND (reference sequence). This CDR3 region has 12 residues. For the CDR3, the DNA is TGTGCCGCAATAAACTTGAACACTGAAGCTTTCTTT. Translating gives CAAINLNTEAFF.

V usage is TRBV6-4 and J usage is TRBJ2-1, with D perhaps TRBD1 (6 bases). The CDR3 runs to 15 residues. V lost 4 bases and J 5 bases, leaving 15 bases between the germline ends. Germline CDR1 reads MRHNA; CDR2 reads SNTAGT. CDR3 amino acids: CASSARTGGNNEQFF. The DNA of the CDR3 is TGTGCCAGCAGTGCGAGGACTGGGGGCAACAATGAGCAGTTCTTC.

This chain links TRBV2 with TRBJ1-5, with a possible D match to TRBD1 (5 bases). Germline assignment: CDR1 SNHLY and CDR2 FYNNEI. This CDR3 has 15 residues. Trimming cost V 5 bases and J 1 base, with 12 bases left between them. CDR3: CASSIRDGSNQPQHF. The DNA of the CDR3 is TGTGCCAGCAGTATCCGGGACGGGAGCAATCAGCCCCAGCATTTT.

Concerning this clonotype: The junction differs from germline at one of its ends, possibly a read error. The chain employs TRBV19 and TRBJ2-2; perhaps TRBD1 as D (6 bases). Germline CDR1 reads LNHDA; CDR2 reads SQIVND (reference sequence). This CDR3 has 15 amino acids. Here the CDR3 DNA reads TGTGCCAGTAGACCAGGGGTCTTGAACACCGGGGAGCAGTTTTTT. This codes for CASRPGVLNTGEQFF.

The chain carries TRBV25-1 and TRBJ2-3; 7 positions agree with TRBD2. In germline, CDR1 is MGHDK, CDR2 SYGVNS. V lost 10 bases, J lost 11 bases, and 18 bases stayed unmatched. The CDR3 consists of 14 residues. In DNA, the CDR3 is TGTGCCACAGCAGACTCTTGGGCGGGAGTGGAGCAGTATTTT. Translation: CATADSWAGVEQYF.

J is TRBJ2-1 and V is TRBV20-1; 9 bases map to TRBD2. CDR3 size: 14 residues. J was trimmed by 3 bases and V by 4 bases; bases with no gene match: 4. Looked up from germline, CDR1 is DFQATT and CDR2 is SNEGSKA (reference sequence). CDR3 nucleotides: TGCAGTGCTAAAAGCGGGAGGAACTACAATGAGCAGTTCTTC. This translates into CSAKSGRNYNEQFF.

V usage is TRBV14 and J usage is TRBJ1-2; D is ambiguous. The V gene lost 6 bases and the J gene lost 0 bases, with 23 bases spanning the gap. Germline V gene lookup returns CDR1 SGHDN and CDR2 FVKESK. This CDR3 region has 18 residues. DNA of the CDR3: TGTGCCAGCAGACTCAAGGTACCCTCCCAAGAGGCTAACTATGGCTACACCTTC. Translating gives CASRLKVPSQEANYGYTF.

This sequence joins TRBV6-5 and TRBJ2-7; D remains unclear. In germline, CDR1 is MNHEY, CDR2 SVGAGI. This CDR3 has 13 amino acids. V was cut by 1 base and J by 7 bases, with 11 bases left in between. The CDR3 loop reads CASSYLTWEEQYF. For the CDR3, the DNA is TGTGCCAGCAGTTACTTGACTTGGGAAGAGCAGTACTTC.

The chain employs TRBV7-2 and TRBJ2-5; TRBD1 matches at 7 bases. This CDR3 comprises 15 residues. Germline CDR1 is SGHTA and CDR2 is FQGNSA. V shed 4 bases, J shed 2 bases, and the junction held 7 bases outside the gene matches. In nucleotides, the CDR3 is TGTGCCAGCAGCTACCGACAGGGCCAACAAGAGACCCAGTACTTC. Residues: CASSYRQGQQETQYF.

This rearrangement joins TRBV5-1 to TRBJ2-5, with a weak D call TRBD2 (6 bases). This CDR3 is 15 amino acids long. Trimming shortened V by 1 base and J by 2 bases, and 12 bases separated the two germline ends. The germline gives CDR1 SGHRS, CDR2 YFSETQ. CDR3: CASSLRGDFQETQYF. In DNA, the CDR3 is TGCGCCAGCAGCTTGCGAGGGGACTTTCAAGAGACCCAGTACTTC.

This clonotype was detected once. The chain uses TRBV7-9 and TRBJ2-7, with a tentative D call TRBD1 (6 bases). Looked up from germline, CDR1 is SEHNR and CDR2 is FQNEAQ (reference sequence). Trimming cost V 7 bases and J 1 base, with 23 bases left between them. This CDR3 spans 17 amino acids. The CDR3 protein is CASTPEFRQGNSYEQYF. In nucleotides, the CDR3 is TGTGCCAGCACGCCCGAGTTTAGGCAGGGGAATTCCTACGAGCAGTACTTC.

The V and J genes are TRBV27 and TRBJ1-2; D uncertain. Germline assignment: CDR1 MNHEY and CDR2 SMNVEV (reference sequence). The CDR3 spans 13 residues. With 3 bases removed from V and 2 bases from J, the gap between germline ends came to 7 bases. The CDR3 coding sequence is TGTGCCAGCAGTTTCCAAAAAAACTATGGCTACACCTTC. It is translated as CASSFQKNYGYTF.

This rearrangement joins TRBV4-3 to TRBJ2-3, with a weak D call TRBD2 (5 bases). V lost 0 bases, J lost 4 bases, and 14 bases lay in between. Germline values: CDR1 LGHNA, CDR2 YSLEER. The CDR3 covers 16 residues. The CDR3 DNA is TGCGCCAGCAGCCAAGATAAAGCGGAATTTGCAGATACGCAGTATTTT. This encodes CASSQDKAEFADTQYF.

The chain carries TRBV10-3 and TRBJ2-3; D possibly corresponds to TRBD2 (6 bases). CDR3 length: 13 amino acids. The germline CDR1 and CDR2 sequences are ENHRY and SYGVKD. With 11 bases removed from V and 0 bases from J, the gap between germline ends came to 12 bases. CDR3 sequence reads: CAFRAGSTDTQYF. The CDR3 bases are TGTGCCTTTAGGGCGGGGAGCACAGATACGCAGTATTTT.

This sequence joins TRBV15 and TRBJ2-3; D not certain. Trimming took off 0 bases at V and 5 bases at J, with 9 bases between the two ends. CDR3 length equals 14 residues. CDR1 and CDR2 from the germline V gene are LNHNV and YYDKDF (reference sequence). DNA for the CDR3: TGTGCCACCAGCAGAGATCCCAGGAGAGATACGCAGTATTTT. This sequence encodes CATSRDPRRDTQYF.

The CDR3 loop is CASSFVSSSGANVLTF. CDR3 DNA: TGTGCCAGCAGCTTTGTATCTAGCTCTGGGGCCAACGTCCTGACTTTC. The V gene is TRBV5-4, the J gene TRBJ2-6; D not resolved. Trimming took off 2 bases at V and 0 bases at J, with 9 bases between the two ends. Germline CDR1 reads SGHNT; CDR2 reads YYREEE (reference sequence). The CDR3 extends over 16 amino acids.

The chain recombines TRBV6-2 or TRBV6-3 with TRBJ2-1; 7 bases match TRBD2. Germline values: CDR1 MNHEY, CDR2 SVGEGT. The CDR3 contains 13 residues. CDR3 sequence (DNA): TGTGCTAGTAGCTATAGCGGGTACAATGAGCAGTTCTTC. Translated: CASSYSGYNEQFF.

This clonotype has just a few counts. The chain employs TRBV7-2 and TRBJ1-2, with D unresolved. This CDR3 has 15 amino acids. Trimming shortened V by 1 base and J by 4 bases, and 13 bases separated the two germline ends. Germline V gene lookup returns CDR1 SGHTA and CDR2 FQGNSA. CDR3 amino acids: CASSLGIAGSYGYTF. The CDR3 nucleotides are TGTGCCAGCAGCTTAGGAATCGCAGGATCCTATGGCTACACCTTC. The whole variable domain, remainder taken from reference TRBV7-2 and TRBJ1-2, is GAGVSQSPSNKVTEKGKDVELRCDPISGHTALYWYRQSLGQGLEFLIYFQGNSAPDKSGLPSDRFSAERTGGSVSTLTIQRTQQEDSAVYLCASSLGIAGSYGYTFGSGTRLTVV.

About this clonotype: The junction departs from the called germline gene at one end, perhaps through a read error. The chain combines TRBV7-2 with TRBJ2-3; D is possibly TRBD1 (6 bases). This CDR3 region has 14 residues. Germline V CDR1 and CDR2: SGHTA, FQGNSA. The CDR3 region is CASSPRTATNTQYF. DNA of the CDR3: TGTGCCAGCAGCCCAAGGACAGCCACAAATACGCAGTATTTT.

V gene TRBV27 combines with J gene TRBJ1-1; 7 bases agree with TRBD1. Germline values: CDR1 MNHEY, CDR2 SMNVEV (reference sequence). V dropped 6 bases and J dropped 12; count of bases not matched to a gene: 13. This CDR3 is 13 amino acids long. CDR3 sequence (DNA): TGTGCCAGCAGGCCAACAGGGGTACCGTTAACTTTCTTT. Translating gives CASRPTGVPLTFF.